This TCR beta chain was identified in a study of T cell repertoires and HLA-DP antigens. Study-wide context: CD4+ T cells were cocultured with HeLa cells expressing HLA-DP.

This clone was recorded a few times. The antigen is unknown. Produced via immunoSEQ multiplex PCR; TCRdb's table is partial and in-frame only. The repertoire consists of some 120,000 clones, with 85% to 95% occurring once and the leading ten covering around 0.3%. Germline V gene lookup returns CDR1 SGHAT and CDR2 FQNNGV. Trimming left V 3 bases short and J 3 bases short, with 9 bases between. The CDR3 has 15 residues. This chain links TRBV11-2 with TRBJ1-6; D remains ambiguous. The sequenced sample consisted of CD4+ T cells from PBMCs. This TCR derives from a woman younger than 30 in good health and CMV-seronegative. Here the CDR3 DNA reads TGTGCCAGCAGCTTGGACGGACTCTATAATTCACCCCTCCACTTT. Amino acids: CASSLDGLYNSPLHF.